The next 12 T cell receptor beta chains were all read from a single sample in a study of human T cells and chemical hapten exposure. Time point given: patch test 2, 6 weeks after DPC sensitization. Indicated treatment: therapeutic diphenylcyclopropenone sensitization with weekly scalp DPC. MiXCR was run by TCRdb on the RACE reads, yielding one entry per CDR3 protein. The sample yields about 50,000 distinct CDR3 sequences, 7.5% to 10% seen once. Sample: whole blood, taken in connection with sensitization to the hapten diphenylcyclopropenone (DPC). Receptors originate from a woman aged 45-60 years with alopecia areata. Some clones in this sample may be carry-over from other donors' samples.

A note on this clonotype: The junction and the germline gene differ at one end; a read error may be behind it. The chain links TRBV28 to TRBJ1-1; 7 bases are shared with TRBD1. CDR1 and CDR2 (germline): MDHEN, SYDVKM. The CDR3 sequence is 12 residues long. The CDR3 region has the DNA TGTGCCAGCAGGATCCGGGACAGAAATTTCCTCTTT. Its translation is CASRIRDRNFLF. Using reference TRBV28 and TRBJ1-1 for the parts outside the CDR3, the full variable domain is DVKVTQSSRYLVKRTGEKVFLECVQDMDHENMFWYRQDPGLGLRLIYFSYDVKMKEKGDIPEGYSVSREKKERFSLILESASTNQTSMYLCASRIRDRNFLFGQGTRLTVV.

The table lists this clonotype with many counts. The chain links TRBV6-2 or TRBV6-3 to TRBJ1-6; D remains ambiguous. Germline-derived CDR1 and CDR2 are MNHEY and SVGEGT. The CDR3 loop spans 12 amino acids. The V end lost 4 bases, the J end lost 10 bases, and 8 bases lay between the germline ends. CDR3 coding DNA: TGTGCCAGCAGTTCTTTGGAATCACCCCTCCACTTT. Its protein is CASSSLESPLHF.

The J gene is TRBJ2-1, the V gene TRBV10-3; no clear D gene. V gave up 3 bases and J gave up 6 bases, with 3 bases separating them. The CDR3 sequence is 11 residues long. Germline assignment: CDR1 ENHRY and CDR2 SYGVKD. For the CDR3, the DNA is TGTGCCATCAGTGAACGCAATGAGCAGTTCTTC. It encodes CAISERNEQFF.

A few counts support this clonotype. The chain carries TRBV20-1 and TRBJ1-4; D uncertain. The CDR3 runs to 15 residues. Germline V lookup: CDR1 DFQATT, CDR2 SNEGSKA (reference sequence). The V end lost 3 bases, the J end lost 0 bases, and 11 bases lay between the germline ends. For the CDR3, the DNA is TGCAGTGCTAGGGACCATTTAGCAACTAATGAAAAACTGTTTTTT. It encodes CSARDHLATNEKLFF.

This clonotype was picked up a small number of times. The genes are TRBV7-9 and TRBJ1-1; D is uncertain. Deletions cut 6 bases from V and 8 bases from J, with 13 bases between. The CDR3 spans 12 residues. From germline, CDR1 is SEHNR and CDR2 FQNEAQ (reference sequence). CDR3 bases: TGTGCCAGCAGGCCCCGACCGCTAGAAGCTTTCTTT. It specifies CASRPRPLEAFF. Using reference TRBV7-9 and TRBJ1-1 for the parts outside the CDR3, the full variable domain is DTGVSQNPRHKITKRGQNVTFRCDPISEHNRLYWYRQTLGQGPEFLTYFQNEAQLEKSRLLSDRFSAERPKGSFSTLEIQRTEQGDSAMYLCASRPRPLEAFFGQGTRLTVV.

This chain links TRBV7-6 with TRBJ2-3; 8 nucleotides match TRBD1. The CDR3 covers 15 residues. Germline CDR1 reads SGHVS; CDR2 reads FNYEAQ. J gave up 0 bases and V 8 bases, and 7 bases lay outside the gene matches. CDR3 sequence (DNA): TGTGCCAGCCGACCGGGACAGGAAAGCACAGATACGCAGTATTTT. Protein sequence: CASRPGQESTDTQYF.

This clonotype was picked up many times. V and J are TRBV5-1 and TRBJ1-5; 8 nucleotides agree with TRBD1. The CDR3 length is 16 residues. V was pared by 0 bases and J by 1 base, with 3 bases of the junction left unmatched. In germline, CDR1 is SGHRS, CDR2 YFSETQ. CDR3 sequence: CASSLDGTGSNQPQHF. The CDR3 coding sequence is TGCGCCAGCAGCTTGGACGGGACAGGCAGCAATCAGCCCCAGCATTTT.

The table lists this clonotype with a few counts. The chain recombines TRBV3-1 with TRBJ2-3, with 8 bases aligning to TRBD2. Germline CDR1 reads LGHDT; CDR2 reads YNNKEL (reference sequence). Trimming removed 4 bases from V and 5 bases from J; junction bases left unmatched: 14. The CDR3 length is 17 residues. CDR3 nucleotide sequence: TGTGCCAGCAGCCCCTGGAAGAGTGTAGCGGGGATAGATACGCAGTATTTT. Amino acid sequence: CASSPWKSVAGIDTQYF.

This clonotype was observed at least ten times. One end of the junction fails to match germline, which may point to a read error. The J gene is TRBJ1-2, the V gene TRBV4-2; D unresolved. The CDR3 extends over 13 amino acids. Germline V gene sequence: CDR1 LGHNA, CDR2 YNFKEQ. Written as DNA, the CDR3 is TGTGCCAGCAGCCAAGACAAGAGTCTCCGCGTCATCTTC. Its protein is CASSQDKSLRVIF.

This clonotype appeared a few times. The V gene is TRBV14, the J gene TRBJ2-3; TRBD2 matches at 12 bases. V dropped 6 bases and J dropped 4; count of bases not matched to a gene: 14. Germline CDR1 reads SGHDN; CDR2 reads FVKESK. The CDR3 runs to 18 residues. In DNA, the CDR3 is TGTGCCAGCAGTCCCACACCTAGACTAGCGGGAGCGTCAGATACGCAGTATTTT. Its translation: CASSPTPRLAGASDTQYF. Full variable domain (remainder filled in from reference TRBV14 and TRBJ2-3): EAGVTQFPSHSVIEKGQTVTLRCDPISGHDNLYWYRRVMGKEIKFLLHFVKESKQDESGMPNNRFLAERTGGTYSTLKVQPAELEDSGVYFCASSPTPRLAGASDTQYFGPGTRLTVL.

Many counts were recorded for this clonotype. The V gene is TRBV28, the J gene TRBJ2-3, with 7 bases fitting TRBD2. V trimming: 7 bases; J trimming: 1 base; junction bases outside the gene matches: 8. The CDR3 contains 15 residues. In germline, CDR1 is MDHEN, CDR2 SYDVKM. The CDR3 DNA reads TGTGCCAGCATCCCGGGGGGTCTACGCACAGATACGCAGTATTTT. It yields the protein CASIPGGLRTDTQYF.

This clonotype was counted between two and nine times. The rearrangement uses TRBV3-1 and TRBJ1-1; D is undetermined. The germline V gene has CDR1 LGHDT and CDR2 YNNKEL (reference sequence). There are 14 residues in the CDR3. V lost 1 base to trimming and J lost 3 bases, with 9 bases between them. DNA for the CDR3: TGTGCCAGCAGCCAAGTGGTGACGGACACTGAAGCTTTCTTT. It yields the protein CASSQVVTDTEAFF.